A selection of T cell receptor beta chains follows, all from one sample in a study of T cell repertoires in cytomegalovirus infection. MiXCR, run by TCRdb on the reads, gives a single entry per CDR3 protein. The data show approximately 700,000 distinct CDR3 sequences, about 40% seen once. The sequenced sample consisted of PBMCs. These receptors were collected from a human donor in good health (CMV status not recorded). Some clones in this sample may be carry-over from other donors' samples. CDR3s include the opening cysteine and the closing phenylalanine or tryptophan. D genes are given only for firm matches. Clone size appears in some rows only: once, few, many, or a class for an expanded clone.

TRBV7-8	TRBJ1-5	-	17	TRBD1	TGTGCCAGCAGCTTAGCGCTAGACAGGGTGTGGGGTCAGCCCCAGCATTTT	CASSLALDRVWGQPQHF
TRBV19	TRBJ1-1	once	13	-	TGTGCCAGTAGTATGACAGGAGAAACAGAAGCTTTCTTT	CASSMTGETEAFF
TRBV5-1	TRBJ1-4	-	15	-	TGCGCCAGCCGCCCTTGGGCAGGGAGGGACGAAAAACTGTTTTTT	CASRPWAGRDEKLFF
TRBV10-3	TRBJ2-1	-	15	TRBD2	TGTGCCATCAGATCGACTAGCGGGGCCTACAATGAGCAGTTCTTC	CAIRSTSGAYNEQFF
TRBV19	TRBJ2-1	-	15	-	TGTGCCAGTAGTATAGCACTCGGGACCATCAATGAGCAGTTCTTC	CASSIALGTINEQFF
TRBV5-1	TRBJ2-1	-	15	TRBD1	TGCGCCAGCAGCTTGGAAGGGGGCAAGAACAATGAGCAGTTCTTC	CASSLEGGKNNEQFF
TRBV9	TRBJ1-1	few	16	TRBD1	TGTGCCAGCAGCCGGACCACCGGGACAGGGAACACTGAAGCTTTCTTT	CASSRTTGTGNTEAFF
TRBV7-9	TRBJ1-5	-	17	-	TGTGCCAGCAGCTCCGTTTTGCAGGGGCAATGGGGTCAGCCCCAGCATTTT	CASSSVLQGQWGQPQHF
TRBV5-5	TRBJ2-1	-	15	-	TGTGCCAGCAGCTTAGGAATAGGTAGCTACAATGAGCAGTTCTTC	CASSLGIGSYNEQFF
TRBV6-6	TRBJ1-2	-	15	-	TGTGCCAGCAGTTACTTACTGGGGGCGAAGGATGGCTACACCTTC	CASSYLLGAKDGYTF
TRBV6-5	TRBJ1-1	-	14	-	TGTGCCAGCAAAGGGCCCTCCCTAGGCGCTGAAGCTTTCTTT	CASKGPSLGAEAFF
TRBV4-2	TRBJ1-2	-	15	-	TGTGCCAGCAGCCAAGACCTGGGCCGTGGGAGAGGCTACACCTTC	CASSQDLGRGRGYTF
TRBV20-1	TRBJ1-5	-	17	-	TGCAGTGCCGAGATGTGGTTAACGGGCGTCAGCAATCAGCCCCAGCATTTT	CSAEMWLTGVSNQPQHF
TRBV7-2	TRBJ2-5	many	14	TRBD1	TGTGCCAGCAGCTCGAGGGACAGGGTGGGGACCCAGTACTTC	CASSSRDRVGTQYF
TRBV7-2	TRBJ2-7	many	15	-	TGTGCCAGCAGCTTAGCGGCTAGCTCCCAGGGGGAGCAGTACTTC	CASSLAASSQGEQYF
TRBV6-2/TRBV6-3	TRBJ2-1	-	20	-	TGTGCCAGCAGTCGGCTGAAGGCGAGCGTCCGGGGCGGTACGAACAATGAGCAGTTCTTC	CASSRLKASVRGGTNNEQFF
TRBV14	TRBJ2-3	many	18	-	TGTGCCAGCAGCCAAGACTTTCTACTGGCTCGGGGCACAGATACGCAGTATTTT	CASSQDFLLARGTDTQYF
TRBV11-2	TRBJ1-1	-	16	TRBD1	TGTGCCAGCAGGAGAAGCCCGGGACAGGGTACCACTGAAGCTTTCTTT	CASRRSPGQGTTEAFF
TRBV16	TRBJ1-2	-	15	TRBD1	TGTGCCAGCAGCCAATCCGCGGACAGGGCCTATGGCTACACCTTC	CASSQSADRAYGYTF
TRBV19	TRBJ2-5	once	17	-	TGTGCCAGTAGTTTGGCTCGGCAGACTTTATTCCAAGAGACCCAGTACTTC	CASSLARQTLFQETQYF
TRBV11-3	TRBJ2-2	few	15	-	TGTGCCAGCAGCTCCACAGGGACGGGCACCGGGGAGCTGTTTTTT	CASSSTGTGTGELFF
TRBV19	TRBJ1-2	few	12	TRBD1	TGTGCCAGTAGTGTCTACCGAGGGACAGCCCTCTTC	CASSVYRGTALF
TRBV7-2	TRBJ2-7	once	14	-	TGTGCCAGCAGCTTAGCTGAGACAGATAGCGAGCAGTACTTC	CASSLAETDSEQYF
TRBV19	TRBJ2-7	-	15	TRBD1	TGTGCCAGTAGTACCCTCCGGGACAGAACCTACGAGCAGTACTTC	CASSTLRDRTYEQYF
TRBV20-1	TRBJ1-6	-	15	-	TGCAGTGCTCCCCGCGGGGGGATTTTTGGTTCACCCCTCCACTTT	CSAPRGGIFGSPLHF
TRBV27	TRBJ1-5	-	17	-	TGTGCCAGCAGTTCTCAAGGGTTTTCGTTAAGCAATCAGCCCCAGCATTTT	CASSSQGFSLSNQPQHF
TRBV28	TRBJ1-4	few	12	-	TGTGCCAGCAGTCCAAGCAATGAAAAACTGTTTTTT	CASSPSNEKLFF
TRBV15	TRBJ1-2	-	18	-	TGTGCCACCAGCAGAGTATCCGGGTTAAAGCTTGTGGACTATGGCTACACCTTC	CATSRVSGLKLVDYGYTF
TRBV6-6	TRBJ2-4	few	17	TRBD2	TGTGCCAGCAGTTCCGAGAGAGCGGGAGGGGACAAAAACATTCAGTACTTC	CASSSERAGGDKNIQYF
TRBV12-3/TRBV12-4	TRBJ1-3	-	15	-	TGTGCCAGCAGTTATCTAACAGGGCCTGGAAACACCATATATTTT	CASSYLTGPGNTIYF
TRBV6-6	TRBJ2-7	few	17	-	TGTGCCAGCAGTTACGTCAAAAGTCGGGGGGCTGGGGCCGAGCAGTACTTC	CASSYVKSRGAGAEQYF
TRBV6-6	TRBJ1-6	-	16	TRBD1	TGTGCCCGCAGTTACTCGCCAGGGGGGAATAATTCACCCCTCCACTTT	CARSYSPGGNNSPLHF